This passage covers 21 T cell receptor beta chains from one sample sequenced in a study of blood T cell repertoires in COVID-19. Here immunoSEQ multiplex PCR was the method, and the copy in TCRdb shows in-frame clones only, minus some. The sample comprises around 120,000 clones, around 89% of which are singletons, and about a third rests with the top ten. The sequencing sample was made of peripheral blood. The receptors were sampled from a woman aged 80 or older with acute or convalescent COVID-19.

The V and J genes are TRBV13 and TRBJ1-1; D might be TRBD1 (5 bases). CDR1 and CDR2 from the germline V gene are PRHDT and FYEKMQ (reference sequence). The CDR3 extends over 15 amino acids. The germline V and J ends were trimmed by 0 bases and 4 bases, with 12 bases remaining between them. The chain's CDR3 is CASSLGWAGTTEAFF. For the CDR3, the DNA is TGTGCCAGCAGCTTAGGCTGGGCGGGGACCACTGAAGCTTTCTTT.

The chain employs TRBV5-1 and TRBJ2-7; D perhaps matches TRBD2 (5 bases). The CDR3 runs to 12 residues. From germline, CDR1 is SGHRS and CDR2 YFSETQ. The V and J ends lost 4 bases and 12 bases respectively, with 17 bases between them. The CDR3 region has the DNA TGCGCCAGCAGCCCCACGGGAACGACGCGGTACTTC. Translated, it gives CASSPTGTTRYF. Filled out from reference TRBV5-1 and TRBJ2-7, the complete variable domain reads KAGVTQTPRYLIKTRGQQVTLSCSPISGHRSVSWYQQTPGQGLQFLFEYFSETQRNKGNFPGRFSGRQFSNSRSEMNVSTLELGDSALYLCASSPTGTTRYFGPGTRLTVT.

The rearrangement links TRBV19 to TRBJ1-5; D perhaps matches TRBD1 (6 bases). V was shortened by 4 bases and J by 4 bases, with 14 bases between the two germline ends. CDR1 LNHDA and CDR2 SQIVND come from the germline V gene (reference sequence). The CDR3 is made up of 15 amino acids. The CDR3 DNA follows: TGTGCCAGTAGTACCACAGGGCCCCTAAATCAGCCCCAGCATTTT. It translates to CASSTTGPLNQPQHF.

The V and J genes are TRBV7-6 and TRBJ2-7; 7 bases are a match to TRBD2. The length of the CDR3 is 14 residues. The V and J ends lost 5 bases and 0 bases, in that order; junction bases with no gene match: 4. CDR1 is SGHVS and CDR2 is FNYEAQ in the germline V gene. The CDR3 nucleotides are TGTGCCAGCAGCCCTAGCGGAGTCTCCTACGAGCAGTACTTC. This sequence encodes CASSPSGVSYEQYF.

The chain carries TRBV19 and TRBJ2-1, with TRBD1 identical over 9 bases. Per the germline V gene, CDR1 is LNHDA and CDR2 is SQIVND (reference sequence). V lost 9 bases to trimming and J lost 0 bases; unmatched junction nucleotides: 3. The CDR3 runs to 14 residues. The CDR3 DNA sequence: TGTGCCAGCTTGGACAGGGGCTCCTACAATGAGCAGTTCTTC. Amino acids: CASLDRGSYNEQFF. Based on the CDR3 plus reference TRBV19 and TRBJ2-1, the full variable domain is DGGITQSPKYLFRKEGQNVTLSCEQNLNHDAMYWYRQDPGQGLRLIYYSQIVNDFQKGDIAEGYSVSREKKESFPLTVTSAQKNPTAFYLCASLDRGSYNEQFFGPGTRLTVL.

The gene calls are TRBV5-6 and TRBJ2-1; D unclear. The CDR3 sequence is 13 residues long. The germline gives CDR1 SGHDT, CDR2 YYEEEE. V was shortened by 4 bases and J by 4 bases, with 9 bases between the two germline ends. The CDR3 spells CASSTYGYNEQFF. In nucleotides, the CDR3 is TGTGCCAGCAGCACCTACGGGTACAATGAGCAGTTCTTC.

The V call is TRBV13, the J call TRBJ1-5, with 11 bases aligning to TRBD1. Germline trimming cut 5 bases from V and 2 bases from J; bases unmatched to any gene: 11. In germline, CDR1 is PRHDT, CDR2 FYEKMQ (reference sequence). CDR3 length: 18 residues. The CDR3 DNA reads as TGTGCCAGCAGCCTGGGGACAGGGGGATCAGATGGCAATCAGCCCCAGCATTTT. Translation gives CASSLGTGGSDGNQPQHF.

The sample holds a few counts of this clone. The chain is built from TRBV2 and TRBJ2-1, with 10 bases aligning to TRBD1. CDR1 SNHLY and CDR2 FYNNEI come from the germline V gene. With 6 bases clipped from V and 5 bases from J, the junction kept 10 bases outside the gene matches. The CDR3 is 16 amino acids. The CDR3 bases are TGTGCCAGCAGCTCCTGGGGGACAGGGGCGAACAATGAGCAGTTCTTC. Translating it yields CASSSWGTGANNEQFF.

The rearrangement uses TRBV14 and TRBJ1-1; TRBD1 matches at 7 bases. This CDR3 is 15 amino acids long. The germline V gene encodes CDR1 SGHDN and CDR2 FVKESK. V was pared by 2 bases and J by 4 bases, with 7 bases of the junction left unmatched. CDR3 in DNA: TGTGCCAGCAGCCAATACAGGGGTATCCGCACTGAAGCTTTCTTT. This translates into CASSQYRGIRTEAFF.

In nucleotides, the CDR3 is TGCAGCGGGGGTTTGGGTGTGGGGCGGAGCACAGATACGCAGTATTTT. It encodes CSGGLGVGRSTDTQYF. The rearrangement uses TRBV29-1 and TRBJ2-3; TRBD1 is a possible D gene (5 bases). This CDR3 has 16 amino acids. Trimming removed 7 bases from V and 0 bases from J, with 20 bases in between. CDR1 is SQVTM, CDR2 ANQGSEA, per germline.

This rearrangement joins TRBV2 to TRBJ1-2; D may be TRBD1 (5 bases). V was trimmed by 6 bases and J by 2 bases, leaving 16 bases between them. This CDR3 comprises 15 residues. The germline V gene encodes CDR1 SNHLY and CDR2 FYNNEI. The CDR3 DNA sequence: TGTGCCAGCAGGGTCCGGGACTTTCTGAACTATGGCTACACCTTC. Protein: CASRVRDFLNYGYTF.

This chain connects TRBV27 to TRBJ2-7, with a tentative D call TRBD2 (5 bases). Germline lookup yields CDR1 MNHEY and CDR2 SMNVEV (reference sequence). V lost 6 bases and J 3 bases, leaving 12 bases between the germline ends. This CDR3 is built from 13 residues. The CDR3 region has the DNA TGTGCCAGCAGCTCGAGGGAGCGCTACGAGCAGTACTTC. It specifies CASSSRERYEQYF.

This clone was counted a single time. The chain joins TRBV30 to TRBJ1-2; TRBD1 aligns across 8 bases. Unmatched junction bases numbered 2, after V lost 0 bases and J lost 2 bases. This CDR3 has 14 residues. Germline loops: CDR1 GTSNPN, CDR2 SVGIG (reference sequence). The CDR3 here is CAWSVHRGNYGYTF. CDR3 nucleotides: TGTGCCTGGAGTGTACACAGGGGGAACTATGGCTACACCTTC. Combining the CDR3 with reference TRBV30 and TRBJ1-2 gives the whole variable domain SQTIHQWPATLVQPVGSPLSLECTVEGTSNPNLYWYRQAAGRGLQLLFYSVGIGQISSEVPQNLSASRPQDRQFILSSKKLLLSDSGFYLCAWSVHRGNYGYTFGSGTRLTVV.

This clone was seen only once. This chain connects TRBV7-9 to TRBJ2-2; 8 positions match TRBD1. Germline CDR1 is SEHNR and CDR2 is FQNEAQ (reference sequence). The CDR3 runs to 18 residues. V was pared by 2 bases and J by 2 bases, with 10 bases of the junction left unmatched. CDR3 sequence: CASSLPHSGGPNTGELFF. CDR3 nucleotide sequence: TGTGCCAGCAGCTTACCTCATTCAGGGGGCCCCAACACCGGGGAGCTGTTTTTT.

The chain is built from TRBV7-9 and TRBJ2-5, with 8 positions matching TRBD2. The CDR3 is 16 residues long. Germline V lookup: CDR1 SEHNR, CDR2 FQNEAQ (reference sequence). V shed 6 bases, J shed 1 base, and the junction held 10 bases outside the gene matches. The CDR3 DNA sequence: TGTGCCAGCAGACCAAGGTCGACTAGCGCCCAAGAGACCCAGTACTTC. It encodes CASRPRSTSAQETQYF.

This sequence joins TRBV10-2 and TRBJ2-7, with 9 bases aligning to TRBD1. The ends lost 8 bases at V and 9 bases at J; junction bases unmatched: 5. CDR3 size: 11 residues. CDR1 is WSHSY and CDR2 is SAAADI in the germline V gene. The DNA for the CDR3 is TGCGCCAGCTCCGGACAGGGGAGGCAGTACTTC. Its protein product is CASSGQGRQYF.

In its sample, this clone was seen once. The gene calls are TRBV7-6 and TRBJ2-7, with D tentatively TRBD2 (5 bases). Germline V gives CDR1 SGHVS, CDR2 FNYEAQ. V lost 5 bases to trimming and J lost 6 bases, with 14 bases between them. The CDR3 sequence is 13 residues long. This CDR3 reads CASSPDSFPEQYF. The CDR3, as DNA: TGTGCCAGCAGCCCGGACTCATTTCCCGAGCAGTACTTC.

This chain uses TRBV18 with TRBJ1-3; tentatively, D is TRBD1 (5 bases). Germline V lookup: CDR1 KGHSH, CDR2 LQKENI. The CDR3 contains 16 residues. The V end lost 6 bases, the J end lost 0 bases, and 15 bases lay between the germline ends. CDR3 DNA: TGTGCCAGCTCGATGACAGCCGCGATCTCTGGAAACACCATATATTTT. Protein: CASSMTAAISGNTIYF.

This clone was picked up one time. J is TRBJ1-1 and V is TRBV2, with unresolved D. V was cut by 6 bases and J by 0 bases, with 17 bases left in between. CDR1 and CDR2 from the germline V gene are SNHLY and FYNNEI. The CDR3 runs to 16 residues. CDR3 in DNA: TGTGCCAGCAGCGTCAAAAGTGGGGAGATGAACACTGAAGCTTTCTTT. Protein sequence: CASSVKSGEMNTEAFF.

This clone appeared a few times. This chain joins TRBV5-1 and TRBJ1-1; tentative D call: TRBD1 (5 bases). This CDR3 comprises 14 residues. V was shortened by 1 base and J by 2 bases, with 9 bases between the two germline ends. CDR1 is SGHRS and CDR2 is YFSETQ in the germline V gene. The DNA for the CDR3 is TGCGCCAGCAGCTTGACAACAGGTAACACTGAAGCTTTCTTT. Translating gives CASSLTTGNTEAFF.

This clone has only a few counts. The V and J genes are TRBV6-5 and TRBJ2-5, with D possibly matching TRBD2 (7 bases). Germline CDR1 reads MNHEY; CDR2 reads SVGAGI. CDR3 length: 12 residues. The V end lost 2 bases, the J end lost 9 bases, and 10 bases lay between the germline ends. The CDR3 coding sequence is TGTGCCAGCAGTTACAAAGGGGGGGCCCAGTACTTC. Its translation is CASSYKGGAQYF.